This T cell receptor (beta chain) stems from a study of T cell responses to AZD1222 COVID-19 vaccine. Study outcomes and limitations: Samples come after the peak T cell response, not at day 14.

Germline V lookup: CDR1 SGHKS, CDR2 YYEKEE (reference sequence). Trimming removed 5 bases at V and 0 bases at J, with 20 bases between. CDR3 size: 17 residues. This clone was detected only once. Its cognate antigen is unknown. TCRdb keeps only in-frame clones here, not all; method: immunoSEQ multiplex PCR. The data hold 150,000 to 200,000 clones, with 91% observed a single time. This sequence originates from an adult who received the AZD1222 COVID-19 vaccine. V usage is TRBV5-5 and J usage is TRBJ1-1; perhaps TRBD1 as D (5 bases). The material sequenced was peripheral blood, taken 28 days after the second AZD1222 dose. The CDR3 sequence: CASRPSGARGLNTEAFF. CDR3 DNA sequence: TGTGCCAGCAGACCCTCCGGGGCAAGAGGGCTGAACACTGAAGCTTTCTTT.